These 6 T cell receptor beta chains were sequenced from one sample in a study of CD8+ T cells in alopecia areata. Extraction and reverse transcription of RNA yielded cDNA as the sequencing template. Measured with immunoSEQ multiplex PCR; TCRdb has only the in-frame clones, and not every one. This table has roughly 150,000 clones, approximately 60% appearing once. The sequencing input was CD4+ T cells sorted from blood. These receptors all come from a human donor in good health.

The sample holds a few counts of this clone. The chain carries TRBV29-1 and TRBJ2-7, with 10 bases fitting TRBD2. The CDR3 has 14 amino acids. With V trimmed by 6 bases and J by 1 base, 6 bases remained unmatched. Germline V gene lookup returns CDR1 SQVTM and CDR2 ANQGSEA. The CDR3 DNA reads TGCAGCGTCTTGACTAGCGGGCGATCCTACGAGCAGTACTTC. Translating it yields CSVLTSGRSYEQYF.

The rearrangement joins TRBV15 to TRBJ2-1; 12 bases align to TRBD2. Losses at the gene ends were 1 base for V and 5 bases for J; bases not matched to a gene: 6. Germline CDR1 is LNHNV and CDR2 is YYDKDF (reference sequence). CDR3 length equals 17 residues. CDR3: CATSRGDLAGGDNEQFF. The CDR3 nucleotides read TGTGCCACCAGCAGAGGAGACCTAGCGGGAGGGGACAATGAGCAGTTCTTC.

The chain uses TRBV6-1 and TRBJ1-2, with 7 positions matching TRBD1. V shed 8 bases and J 2 bases; nucleotides not matched to a gene: 2. Per germline, CDR1 MNHNS and CDR2 SASEGT. The CDR3 has 12 amino acids. CDR3 DNA sequence: TGTGCCAGCGTGGGACAGAACTATGGCTACACCTTC. Its translation: CASVGQNYGYTF.

The rearrangement links TRBV5-6 to TRBJ1-2; D not certain. Germline CDR1 SGHDT, CDR2 YYEEEE. This CDR3 comprises 14 residues. Trimming took 3 bases from V and 4 from J, leaving 13 bases between them. CDR3 residues: CASSWSRLVYGYTF. In DNA, the CDR3 is TGTGCCAGCAGCTGGAGTAGATTAGTCTATGGCTACACCTTC.

The chain recombines TRBV5-1 with TRBJ2-2, with D possibly TRBD2 on 6 matching bases. Between the trimmed V and J ends, which lost 7 bases and 2 bases, there was a span of 15 bases. In germline, CDR1 is SGHRS, CDR2 YFSETQ. CDR3 length equals 15 residues. Here the CDR3 DNA reads TGCGCCAGCCGATTATCTAGCGAAAACACCGGGGAGCTGTTTTTT. Encoded protein: CASRLSSENTGELFF.

This rearrangement joins TRBV7-6 to TRBJ2-7; tentative D call: TRBD2 (6 bases). V was clipped by 2 bases and J by 6 bases, with 11 bases between them. Germline V gives CDR1 SGHVS, CDR2 FNYEAQ. The CDR3 has 13 residues. The CDR3 DNA reads as TGTGCCAGCAGCTTATCTAGCGTGGTCGAGCAGTACTTC. Protein product: CASSLSSVVEQYF.